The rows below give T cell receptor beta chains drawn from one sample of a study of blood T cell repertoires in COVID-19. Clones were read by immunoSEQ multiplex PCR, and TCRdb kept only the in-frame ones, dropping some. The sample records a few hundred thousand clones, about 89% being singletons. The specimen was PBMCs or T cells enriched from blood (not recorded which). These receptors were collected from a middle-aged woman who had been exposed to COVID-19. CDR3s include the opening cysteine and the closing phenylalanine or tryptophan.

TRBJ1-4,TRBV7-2,CASRAQGALDEKLFF
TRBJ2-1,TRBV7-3,CASSQRSNAGEQFF
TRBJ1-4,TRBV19,CASSISATNEKLFF
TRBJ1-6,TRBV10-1,CASTAGGQGSPLHF
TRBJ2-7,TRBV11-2,CASSSRHSSYEQYF
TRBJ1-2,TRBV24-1,CATSATGQRTYGYTF
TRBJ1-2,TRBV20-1,CSAPVNYGYTF
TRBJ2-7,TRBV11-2,CASSLGGTSYEQYF
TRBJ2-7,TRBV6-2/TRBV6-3,CASSLEGLGFTYEQYF
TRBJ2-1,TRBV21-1,CASSKVEGRHVHEQFF
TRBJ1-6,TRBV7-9,CASSLAGTQNSPLHF
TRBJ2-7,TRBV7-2,CASSPVFSYEQYF
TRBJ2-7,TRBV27,CASSSEQGRRYEQYF
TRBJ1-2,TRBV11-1,CASSLEAGPNYGYTF
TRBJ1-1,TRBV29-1,CSARPRAEAFF
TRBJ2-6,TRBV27,CASSHSGVANVLTF
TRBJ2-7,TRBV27,CASSSTPGTGLGGEQYF
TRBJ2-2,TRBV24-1,CATSDPMTGAPGGELFF
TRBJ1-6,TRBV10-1,CASSESRRGSPLHF
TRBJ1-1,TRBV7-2,CASSGQQGVGEAFF
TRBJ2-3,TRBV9,CASSVSLREGPSTDTQYF
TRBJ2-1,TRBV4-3,CASSQDGREIGNEQFF
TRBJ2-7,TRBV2,CASSPDRVLKYEQYF
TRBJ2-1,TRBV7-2,CASSSWTSGRGNEQFF
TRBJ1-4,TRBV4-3,CASSQEGEAGTGGVEKLFF
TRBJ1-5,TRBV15,CATSRERQGNSQPQHF
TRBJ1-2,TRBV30,CAWEGQGGTYGYTF
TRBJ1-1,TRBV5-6,CASSLFQGEGGAFF
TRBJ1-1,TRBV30,CAWSRGTEAFF
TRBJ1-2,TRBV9,CASSQSGAIIYGYTF
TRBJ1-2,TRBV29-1,CSVEGSYQANYGYTF
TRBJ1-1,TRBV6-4,CASSRTGATSEAFF
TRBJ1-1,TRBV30,CAYGNRVAEAFF
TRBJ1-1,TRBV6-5,CASNRGNTEAFF
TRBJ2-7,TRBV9,CASSGRLTSGSHEQYF
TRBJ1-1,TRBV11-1,CASNSEGVLATEAFF
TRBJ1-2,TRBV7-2,CASSARQGENYGYTF
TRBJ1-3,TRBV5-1,CASSSTDPGNTIYF
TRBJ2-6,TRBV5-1,CASSLNTGANVLTF
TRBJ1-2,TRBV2,CASTEDRGLGYTF
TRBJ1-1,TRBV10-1,CASRRQRNTEAFF
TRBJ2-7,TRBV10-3,CAISALTGTYEQYF
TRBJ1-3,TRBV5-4,CASSLVPQGVSGNTIYF
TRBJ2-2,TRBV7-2,CASSLASLQRVAGELFF
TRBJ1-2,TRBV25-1,CASSESPGGGRDYGYTF